The clone carrying this T cell receptor (beta chain) has only a few counts. The sample comes from a study of blood T cell repertoires in COVID-19. In the study overall: Nucleic acid was either cDNA or gDNA, and it came from T cells, B-cell-depleted T cells, or PBMCs.

Trimming cost V 6 bases and J 5 bases; bases outside gene matches: 7. The CDR3 is made up of 15 amino acids. Per the germline V gene, CDR1 is MNHEY and CDR2 is SVGEGT. Per the authors' pipeline: Cell counts per sample came from amplifying reference gene primers. The table came from immunoSEQ multiplex PCR; TCRdb's copy has only in-frame clones and leaves some out. That table furnishes V, J and clone size, whereas the DNA furnished D and trimming. The sample shows over 250,000 clones, 75% to 95% of them seen only once. The chain combines TRBV6-2 or TRBV6-3 with TRBJ2-6, with TRBD1 matching over 7 bases. This clonotype was sampled from a woman aged 30 to 39 who had recovered from COVID-19. Sequenced sample: PBMCs or T cells enriched from blood (not recorded which). The CDR3 DNA reads TGTGCCAGCAGCGACACAGGGGATTGGGCCAACGTCCTGACTTTC. This encodes CASSDTGDWANVLTF.